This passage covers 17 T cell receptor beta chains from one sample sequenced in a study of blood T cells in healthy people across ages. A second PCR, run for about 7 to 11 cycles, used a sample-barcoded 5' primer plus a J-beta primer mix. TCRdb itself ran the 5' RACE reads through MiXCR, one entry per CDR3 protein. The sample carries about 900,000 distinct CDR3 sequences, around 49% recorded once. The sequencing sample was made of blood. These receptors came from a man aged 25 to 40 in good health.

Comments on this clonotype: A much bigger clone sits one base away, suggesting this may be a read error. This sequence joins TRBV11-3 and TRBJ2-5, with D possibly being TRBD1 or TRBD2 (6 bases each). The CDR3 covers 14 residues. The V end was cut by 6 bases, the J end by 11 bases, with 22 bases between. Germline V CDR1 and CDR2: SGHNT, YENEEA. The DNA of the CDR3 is TGTGCCAGCAGGCCCGGGGGCGCCTACAATGAGCAGTACTTC. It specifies CASRPGGAYNEQYF.

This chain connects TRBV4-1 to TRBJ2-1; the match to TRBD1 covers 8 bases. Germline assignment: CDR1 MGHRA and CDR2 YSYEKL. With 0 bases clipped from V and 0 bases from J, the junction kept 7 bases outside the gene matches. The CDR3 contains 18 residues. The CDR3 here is CASSQDRQGRGSYNEQFF. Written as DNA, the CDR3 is TGCGCCAGCAGCCAAGATCGACAGGGGAGAGGCTCCTACAATGAGCAGTTCTTC.

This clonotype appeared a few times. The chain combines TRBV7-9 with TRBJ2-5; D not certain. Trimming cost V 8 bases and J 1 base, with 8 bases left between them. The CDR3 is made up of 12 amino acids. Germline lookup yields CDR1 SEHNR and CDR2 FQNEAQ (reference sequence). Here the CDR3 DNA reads TGTGCCAGCGAGGCTATCCAAGAGACCCAGTACTTC. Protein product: CASEAIQETQYF.

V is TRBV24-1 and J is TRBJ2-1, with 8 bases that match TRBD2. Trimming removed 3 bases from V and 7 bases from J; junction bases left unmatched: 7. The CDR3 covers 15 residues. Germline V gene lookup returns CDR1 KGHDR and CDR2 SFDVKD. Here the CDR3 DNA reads TGTGCCACCAGTGATGCGGGGGGCGAAAGGAATGAGCAGTTCTTC. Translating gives CATSDAGGERNEQFF.

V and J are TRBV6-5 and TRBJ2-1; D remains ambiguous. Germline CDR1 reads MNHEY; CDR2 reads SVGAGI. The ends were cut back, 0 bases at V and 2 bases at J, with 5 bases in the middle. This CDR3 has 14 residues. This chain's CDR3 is CASSYSSPYNEQFF. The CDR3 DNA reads TGTGCCAGCAGTTACTCGAGTCCCTACAATGAGCAGTTCTTC.

For the CDR3, the DNA is TGTGCCAGCAGTGATCCCCTAGGGGGGGGGGCCAACACAGATACGCAGTATTTT. It codes for CASSDPLGGGANTDTQYF. V gene TRBV6-1 combines with J gene TRBJ2-3, with D maybe TRBD2 (7 bases). Germline V gives CDR1 MNHNS, CDR2 SASEGT. This CDR3 is built from 18 residues. V was trimmed by 3 bases and J by 2 bases, leaving 21 bases between them.

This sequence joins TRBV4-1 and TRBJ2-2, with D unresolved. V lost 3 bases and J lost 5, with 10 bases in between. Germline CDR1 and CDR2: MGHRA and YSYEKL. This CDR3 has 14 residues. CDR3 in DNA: TGCGCCAGCAGCCAGCCCTCCGGGACCGGGGAGCTGTTTTTT. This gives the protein CASSQPSGTGELFF.

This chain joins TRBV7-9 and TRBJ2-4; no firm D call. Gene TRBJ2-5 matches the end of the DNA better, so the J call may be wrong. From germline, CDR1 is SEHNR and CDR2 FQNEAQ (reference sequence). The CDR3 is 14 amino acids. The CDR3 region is CASSLRDSEETQYF. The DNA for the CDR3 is TGTGCCAGCAGCTTAAGGGATTCCGAAGAGACCCAGTACTTC.

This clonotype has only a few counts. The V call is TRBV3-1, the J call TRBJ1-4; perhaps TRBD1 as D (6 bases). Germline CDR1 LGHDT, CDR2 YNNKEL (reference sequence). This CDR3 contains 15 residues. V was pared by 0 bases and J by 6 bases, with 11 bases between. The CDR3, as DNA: TGTGCCAGCAGCCAAGACTTTGGGGGCTATGAAAAACTGTTTTTT. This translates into CASSQDFGGYEKLFF.

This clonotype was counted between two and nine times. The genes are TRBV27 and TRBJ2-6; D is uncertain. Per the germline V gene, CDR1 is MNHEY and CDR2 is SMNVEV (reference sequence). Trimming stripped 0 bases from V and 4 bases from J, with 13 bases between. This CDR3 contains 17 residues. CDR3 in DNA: TGTGCCAGCAGTTTATCGAAGCCTTCGGCCGGGGCCAACGTCCTGACTTTC. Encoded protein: CASSLSKPSAGANVLTF.

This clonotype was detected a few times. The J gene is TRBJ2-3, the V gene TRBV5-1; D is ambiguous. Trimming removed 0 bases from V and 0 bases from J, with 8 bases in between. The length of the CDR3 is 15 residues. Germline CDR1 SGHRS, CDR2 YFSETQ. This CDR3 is CASSLAASSTDTQYF. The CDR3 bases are TGCGCCAGCAGCTTGGCCGCATCTAGCACAGATACGCAGTATTTT.

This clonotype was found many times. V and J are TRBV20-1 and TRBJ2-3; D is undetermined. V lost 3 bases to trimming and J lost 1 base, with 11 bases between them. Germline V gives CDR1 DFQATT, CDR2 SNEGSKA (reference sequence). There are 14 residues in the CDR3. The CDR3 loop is CSASQAAGTDTQYF. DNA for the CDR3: TGCAGTGCTAGCCAGGCCGCCGGCACAGATACGCAGTATTTT.

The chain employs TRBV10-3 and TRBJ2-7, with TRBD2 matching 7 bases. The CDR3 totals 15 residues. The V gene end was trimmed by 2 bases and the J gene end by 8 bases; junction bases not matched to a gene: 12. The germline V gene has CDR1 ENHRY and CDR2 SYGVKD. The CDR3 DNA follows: TGTGCCATCAGTGAGGCGGGGGTGAGAGCGTACAAGCAGTACTTC. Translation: CAISEAGVRAYKQYF.

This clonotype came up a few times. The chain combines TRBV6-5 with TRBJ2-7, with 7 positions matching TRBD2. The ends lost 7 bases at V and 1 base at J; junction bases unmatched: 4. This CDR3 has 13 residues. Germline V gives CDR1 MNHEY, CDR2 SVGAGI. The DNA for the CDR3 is TGTGCCAGCACCGACGGGGGGTCCTACGAGCAGTACTTC. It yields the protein CASTDGGSYEQYF.

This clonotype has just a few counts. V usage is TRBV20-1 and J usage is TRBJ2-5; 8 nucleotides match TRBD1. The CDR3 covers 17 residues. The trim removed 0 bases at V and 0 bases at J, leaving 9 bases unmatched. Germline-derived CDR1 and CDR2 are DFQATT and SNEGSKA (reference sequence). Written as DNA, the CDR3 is TGCAGTGCTAGAGACACCTGGACAGGGAGTAACCAAGAGACCCAGTACTTC. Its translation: CSARDTWTGSNQETQYF.

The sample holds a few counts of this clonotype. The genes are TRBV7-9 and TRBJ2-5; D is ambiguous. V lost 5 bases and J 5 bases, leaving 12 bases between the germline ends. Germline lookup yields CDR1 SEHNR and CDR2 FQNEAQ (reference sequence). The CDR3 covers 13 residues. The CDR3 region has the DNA TGTGCCAGCAGCGTATTAGTTGGGGAGACCCAGTACTTC. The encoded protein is CASSVLVGETQYF.

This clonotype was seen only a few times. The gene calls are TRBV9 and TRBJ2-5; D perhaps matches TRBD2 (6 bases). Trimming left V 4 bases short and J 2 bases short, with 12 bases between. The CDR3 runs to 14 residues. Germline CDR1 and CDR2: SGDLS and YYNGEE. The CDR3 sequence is CASSFRGNQETQYF. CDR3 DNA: TGTGCCAGCAGCTTTCGGGGGAATCAAGAGACCCAGTACTTC.